The clone carrying this T cell receptor (beta chain) occurred a few times. Its antigen is currently unknown. The CDR3 consists of 17 residues. Trimming pared 5 bases from V and 5 bases from J, leaving 25 bases between. Germline lookup yields CDR1 SGHKS and CDR2 YYEKEE (reference sequence). Regarding time point: new active TB diagnosis, blood taken before or within 7 days of starting treatment. These data come from a study of T cells in tuberculosis. Study in general: PBMC were archived before or within 7 days of starting treatment.

The data were produced by immunoSEQ multiplex PCR, yet TCRdb's version contains in-frame clones alone and is incomplete. This table has around 33,000 clones, over 85% appearing once. General observations from the study: GMM-specific TCRs were nearer to active tuberculosis alpha repertoires, suggesting expansion.

The source was PBMCs, collected at tuberculosis diagnosis. This chain joins TRBV5-5 and TRBJ1-2, with a possible D match to TRBD1 (5 bases). The clonotype originates from an adult with tuberculosis. The CDR3 region is CASSSSYTQGKGYGYTF. In DNA form, the CDR3 reads TGTGCCAGCAGTTCCTCTTACACGCAGGGAAAGGGGTATGGCTACACCTTC.